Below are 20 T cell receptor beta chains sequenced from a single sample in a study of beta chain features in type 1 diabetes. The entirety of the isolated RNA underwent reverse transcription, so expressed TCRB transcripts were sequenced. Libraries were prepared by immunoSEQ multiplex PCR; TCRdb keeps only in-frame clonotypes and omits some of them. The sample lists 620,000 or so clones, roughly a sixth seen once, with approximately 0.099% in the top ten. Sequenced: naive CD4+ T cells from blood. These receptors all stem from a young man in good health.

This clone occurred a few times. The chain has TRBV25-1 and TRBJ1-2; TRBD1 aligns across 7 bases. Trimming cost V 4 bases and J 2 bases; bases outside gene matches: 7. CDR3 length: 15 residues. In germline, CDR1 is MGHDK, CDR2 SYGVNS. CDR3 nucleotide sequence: TGTGCCAGCAGTGGACCGGGGACAGCCAACTATGGCTACACCTTC. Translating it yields CASSGPGTANYGYTF.

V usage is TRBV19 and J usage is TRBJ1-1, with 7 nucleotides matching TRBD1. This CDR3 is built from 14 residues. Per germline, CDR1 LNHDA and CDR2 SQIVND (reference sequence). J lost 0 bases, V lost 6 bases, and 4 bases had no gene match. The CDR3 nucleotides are TGTGCCAGTAGGGACAGGAGCATGAACACTGAAGCTTTCTTT. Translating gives CASRDRSMNTEAFF.

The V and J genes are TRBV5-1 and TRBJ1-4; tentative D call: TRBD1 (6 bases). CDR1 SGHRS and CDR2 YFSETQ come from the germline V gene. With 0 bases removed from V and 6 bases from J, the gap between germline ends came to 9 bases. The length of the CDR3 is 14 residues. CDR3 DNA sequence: TGCGCCAGCAGCTTGGAAACAGGGTATGAAAAACTGTTTTTT. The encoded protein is CASSLETGYEKLFF.

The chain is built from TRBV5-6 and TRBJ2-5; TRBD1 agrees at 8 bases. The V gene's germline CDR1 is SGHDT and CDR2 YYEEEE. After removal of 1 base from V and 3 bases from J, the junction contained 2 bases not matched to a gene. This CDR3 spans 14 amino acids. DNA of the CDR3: TGTGCCAGCAGCTTGAGACAGGGGAAAGAGACCCAGTACTTC. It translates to CASSLRQGKETQYF.

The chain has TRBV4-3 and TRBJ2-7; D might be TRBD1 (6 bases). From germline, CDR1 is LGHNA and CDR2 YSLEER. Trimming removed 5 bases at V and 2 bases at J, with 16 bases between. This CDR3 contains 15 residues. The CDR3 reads CASSFRDKRTYEQYF. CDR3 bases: TGCGCCAGCAGCTTCCGGGACAAAAGAACCTACGAGCAGTACTTC.

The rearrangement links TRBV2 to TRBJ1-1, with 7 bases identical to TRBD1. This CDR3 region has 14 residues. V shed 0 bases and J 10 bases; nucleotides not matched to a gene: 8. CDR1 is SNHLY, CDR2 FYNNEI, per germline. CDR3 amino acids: CASSEARNRGVAFF. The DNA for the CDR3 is TGTGCCAGCAGTGAAGCAAGGAACAGGGGTGTAGCTTTCTTT.

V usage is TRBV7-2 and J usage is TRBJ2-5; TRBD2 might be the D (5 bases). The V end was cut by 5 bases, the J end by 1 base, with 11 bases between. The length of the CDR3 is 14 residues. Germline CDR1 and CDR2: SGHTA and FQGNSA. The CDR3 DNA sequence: TGTGCCAGCAGCCCACGGGGATCCCAAGAGACCCAGTACTTC. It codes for CASSPRGSQETQYF.

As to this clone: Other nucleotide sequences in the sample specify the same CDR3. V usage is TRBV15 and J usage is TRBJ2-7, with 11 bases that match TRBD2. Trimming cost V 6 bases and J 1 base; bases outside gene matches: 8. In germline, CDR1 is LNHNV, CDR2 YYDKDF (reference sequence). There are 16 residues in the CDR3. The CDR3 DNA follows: TGTGCCACCAGAGCCCTAGCGGGGGGTTCATCCTACGAGCAGTACTTC. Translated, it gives CATRALAGGSSYEQYF.

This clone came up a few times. The CDR3 region is CASSKQPMNTEAFF. The DNA of the CDR3 is TGTGCCAGCAGCAAACAGCCGATGAACACTGAAGCTTTCTTT. This chain joins TRBV6-5 and TRBJ1-1; no firm D call. V was shortened by 6 bases and J by 0 bases, with 11 bases between the two germline ends. The CDR3 has 14 residues. Germline CDR1 reads MNHEY; CDR2 reads SVGAGI.

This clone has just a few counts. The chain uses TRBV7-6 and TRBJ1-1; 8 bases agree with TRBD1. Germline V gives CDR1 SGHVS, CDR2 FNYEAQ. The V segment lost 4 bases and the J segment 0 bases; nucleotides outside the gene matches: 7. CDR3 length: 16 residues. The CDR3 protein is CASSYAGQGMNTEAFF. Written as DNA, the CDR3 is TGTGCCAGCAGCTACGCCGGACAGGGAATGAACACTGAAGCTTTCTTT.

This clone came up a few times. CDR3 sequence reads: CASSSQTGLRSAFF. The DNA for the CDR3 is TGTGCCAGCAGTTCCCAGACAGGCCTCCGGAGCGCTTTCTTT. The chain couples TRBV6-8 to TRBJ1-1; D may be TRBD1 (6 bases). Germline V CDR1 and CDR2: MNHGY, SAAAGT. This CDR3 comprises 14 residues. V lost 4 bases and J lost 11, with 20 bases in between.

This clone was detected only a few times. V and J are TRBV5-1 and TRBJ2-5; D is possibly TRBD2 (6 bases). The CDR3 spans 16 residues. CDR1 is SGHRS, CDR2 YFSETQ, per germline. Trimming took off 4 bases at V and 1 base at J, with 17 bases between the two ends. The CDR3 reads CASSPSSGLTQETQYF. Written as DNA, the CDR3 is TGCGCCAGCAGCCCCTCCTCGGGACTCACCCAAGAGACCCAGTACTTC.

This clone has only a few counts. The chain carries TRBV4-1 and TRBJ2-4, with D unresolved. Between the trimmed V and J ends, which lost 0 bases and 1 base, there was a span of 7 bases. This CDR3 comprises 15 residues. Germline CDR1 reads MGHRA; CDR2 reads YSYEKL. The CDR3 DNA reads TGCGCCAGCAGCCAAGAGGGTTCGGCCAAAAACATTCAGTACTTC. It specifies CASSQEGSAKNIQYF.

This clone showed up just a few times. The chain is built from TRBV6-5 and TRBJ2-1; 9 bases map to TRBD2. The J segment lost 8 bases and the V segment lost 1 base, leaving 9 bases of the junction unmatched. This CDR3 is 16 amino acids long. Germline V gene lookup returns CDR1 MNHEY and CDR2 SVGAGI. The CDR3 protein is CASSYFFSSGDYEQFF. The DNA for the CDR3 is TGTGCCAGCAGTTACTTTTTCTCTAGCGGGGATTATGAGCAGTTCTTC.

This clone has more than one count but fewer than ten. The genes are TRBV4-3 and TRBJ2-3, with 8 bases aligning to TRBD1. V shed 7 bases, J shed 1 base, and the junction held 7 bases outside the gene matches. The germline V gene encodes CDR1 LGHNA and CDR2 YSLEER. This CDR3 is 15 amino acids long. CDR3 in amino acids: CASKGRGLGTDTQYF. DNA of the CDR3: TGCGCCAGCAAGGGCAGGGGGCTTGGCACAGATACGCAGTATTTT.

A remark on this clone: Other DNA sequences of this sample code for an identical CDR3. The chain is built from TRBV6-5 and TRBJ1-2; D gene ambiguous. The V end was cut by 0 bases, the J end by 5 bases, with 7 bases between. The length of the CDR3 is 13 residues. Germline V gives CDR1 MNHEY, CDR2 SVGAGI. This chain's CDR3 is CASSYSRNYGYTF. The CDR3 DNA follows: TGTGCCAGCAGTTACTCAAGGAATTATGGCTACACCTTC.

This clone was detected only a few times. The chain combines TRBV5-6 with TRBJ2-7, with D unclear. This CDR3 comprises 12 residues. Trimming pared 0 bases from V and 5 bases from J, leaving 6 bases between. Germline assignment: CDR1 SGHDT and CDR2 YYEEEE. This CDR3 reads CASSLADHEQYF. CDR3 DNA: TGTGCCAGCAGCTTGGCCGATCACGAGCAGTACTTC.

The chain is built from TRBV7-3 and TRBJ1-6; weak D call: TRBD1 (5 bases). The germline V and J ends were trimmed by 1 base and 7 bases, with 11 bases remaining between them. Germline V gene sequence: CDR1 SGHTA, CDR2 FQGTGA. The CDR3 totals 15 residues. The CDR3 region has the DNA TGTGCCAGCAGCTTAATCAGGGTCGGGAATTCACCCCTCCACTTT. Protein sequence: CASSLIRVGNSPLHF.

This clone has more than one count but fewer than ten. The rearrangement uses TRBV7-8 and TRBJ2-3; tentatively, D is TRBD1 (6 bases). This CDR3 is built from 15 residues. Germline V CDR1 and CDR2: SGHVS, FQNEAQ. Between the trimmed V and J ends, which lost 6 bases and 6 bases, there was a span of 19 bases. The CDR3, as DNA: TGTGCCAGCAGTTACGAGACAGGCATAAGGGATACGCAGTATTTT. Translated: CASSYETGIRDTQYF.

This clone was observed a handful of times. The CDR3 loop reads CAWTHGGNTEAFF. CDR3 DNA sequence: TGTGCCTGGACGCATGGGGGGAACACTGAAGCTTTCTTT. The rearrangement links TRBV30 to TRBJ1-1; a possible D gene is TRBD1 (5 bases). This CDR3 spans 13 amino acids. The germline gives CDR1 GTSNPN, CDR2 SVGIG (reference sequence). V was shortened by 4 bases and J by 1 base, with 10 bases between the two germline ends.